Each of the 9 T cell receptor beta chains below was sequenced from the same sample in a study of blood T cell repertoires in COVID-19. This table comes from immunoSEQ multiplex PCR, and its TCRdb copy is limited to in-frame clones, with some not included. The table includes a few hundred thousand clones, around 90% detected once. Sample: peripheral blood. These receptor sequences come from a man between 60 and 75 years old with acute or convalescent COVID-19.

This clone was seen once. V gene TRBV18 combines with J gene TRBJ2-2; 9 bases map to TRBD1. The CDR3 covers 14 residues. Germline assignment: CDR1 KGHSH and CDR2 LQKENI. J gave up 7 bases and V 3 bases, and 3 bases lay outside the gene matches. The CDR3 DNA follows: TGTGCCAGCTCACCGGGACAGGGAGACGGGGAGCTGTTTTTT. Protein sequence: CASSPGQGDGELFF.

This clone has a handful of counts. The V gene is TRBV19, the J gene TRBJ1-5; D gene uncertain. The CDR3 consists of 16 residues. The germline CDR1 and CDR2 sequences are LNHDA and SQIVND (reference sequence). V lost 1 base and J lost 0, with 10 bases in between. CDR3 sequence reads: CASSIAWGDSNQPQHF. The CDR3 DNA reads TGTGCCAGTAGTATAGCTTGGGGAGATAGCAATCAGCCCCAGCATTTT. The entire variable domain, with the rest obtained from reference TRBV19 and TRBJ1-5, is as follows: DGGITQSPKYLFRKEGQNVTLSCEQNLNHDAMYWYRQDPGQGLRLIYYSQIVNDFQKGDIAEGYSVSREKKESFPLTVTSAQKNPTAFYLCASSIAWGDSNQPQHFGDGTRLSIL.

In DNA, the CDR3 is TGTGCCAGCAGCTTACAGGGAAACATGAACACTGAAGCTTTCTTT. It encodes CASSLQGNMNTEAFF. This chain links TRBV7-3 with TRBJ1-1; D possibly corresponds to TRBD1 (5 bases). This CDR3 is built from 15 residues. The V gene lost 2 bases and the J gene lost 0 bases, with 10 bases spanning the gap. In germline, CDR1 is SGHTA, CDR2 FQGTGA. Drawing the rest from reference TRBV7-3 and TRBJ1-1, the complete variable domain is GAGVSQTPSNKVTEKGKYVELRCDPISGHTALYWYRQSLGQGPEFLIYFQGTGAADDSGLPNDRFFAVRPEGSVSTLKIQRTERGDSAVYLCASSLQGNMNTEAFFGQGTRLTVV.

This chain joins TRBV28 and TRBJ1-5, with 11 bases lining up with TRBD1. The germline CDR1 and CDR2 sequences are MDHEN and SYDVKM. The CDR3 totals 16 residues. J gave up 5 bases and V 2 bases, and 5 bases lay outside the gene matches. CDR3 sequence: CASSLRDRGLYQPQHF. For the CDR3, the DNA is TGTGCCAGCAGTTTACGGGACAGGGGGTTATATCAGCCCCAGCATTTT.

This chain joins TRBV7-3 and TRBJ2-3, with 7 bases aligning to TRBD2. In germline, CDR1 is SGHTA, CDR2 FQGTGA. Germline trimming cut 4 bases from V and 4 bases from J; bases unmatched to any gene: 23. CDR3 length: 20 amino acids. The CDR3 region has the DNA TGTGCCAGCAGCTCAAGGGCTCTGGGAGGGGTTGGGATCCGCCCAGATACGCAGTATTTT. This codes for CASSSRALGGVGIRPDTQYF.

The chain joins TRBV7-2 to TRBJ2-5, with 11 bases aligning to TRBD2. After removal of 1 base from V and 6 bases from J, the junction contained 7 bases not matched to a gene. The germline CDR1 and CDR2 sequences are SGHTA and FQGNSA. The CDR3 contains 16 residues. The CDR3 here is CASSLEGASGGKTQYF. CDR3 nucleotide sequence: TGTGCCAGCAGCTTAGAGGGGGCTAGCGGGGGGAAGACCCAGTACTTC. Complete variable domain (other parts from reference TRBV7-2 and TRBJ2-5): GAGVSQSPSNKVTEKGKDVELRCDPISGHTALYWYRQSLGQGLEFLIYFQGNSAPDKSGLPSDRFSAERTGGSVSTLTIQRTQQEDSAVYLCASSLEGASGGKTQYFGPGTRLLVL.

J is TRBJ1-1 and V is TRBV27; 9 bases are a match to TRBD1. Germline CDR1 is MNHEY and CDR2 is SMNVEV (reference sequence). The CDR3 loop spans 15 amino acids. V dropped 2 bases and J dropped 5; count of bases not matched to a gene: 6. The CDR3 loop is CASSLPGTGRTEAFF. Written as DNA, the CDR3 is TGTGCCAGCAGTTTACCCGGGACAGGGAGGACTGAAGCTTTCTTT.

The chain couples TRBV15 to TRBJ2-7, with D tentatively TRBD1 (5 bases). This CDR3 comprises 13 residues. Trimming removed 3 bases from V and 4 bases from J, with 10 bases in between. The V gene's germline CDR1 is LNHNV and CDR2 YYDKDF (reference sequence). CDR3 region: CATSSQPGYEQYF. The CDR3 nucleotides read TGTGCCACCAGCAGTCAACCAGGGTACGAGCAGTACTTC.

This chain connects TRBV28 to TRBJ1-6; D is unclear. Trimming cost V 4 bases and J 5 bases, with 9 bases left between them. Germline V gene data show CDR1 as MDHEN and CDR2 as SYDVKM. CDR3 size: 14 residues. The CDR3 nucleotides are TGTGCCAGCAGTTACGGTCCCAATAATTCACCCCTCCACTTT. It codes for CASSYGPNNSPLHF.